These T cell receptor beta chains were read from a single sample in a study of neurological immune-mediated disorders. TCRdb re-called the 5' RACE reads through MiXCR, storing one row per CDR3 protein. The sample records more than 20,000 distinct CDR3 sequences, roughly 13% being singletons. Sequencing used CD4+ T cells from blood. These receptors all come from a female donor with HTLV-1-associated myelopathy (HAM/TSP). Each CDR3 is given with its conserved first and last residue. The order of the fields is clone size, V gene, J gene, CDR3 length, D gene, CDR3 protein, CDR3 DNA. D genes are given only for firm matches. A clone size is listed for some rows: how often the clone was seen (once, few, many), or a class if it is expanded.

clone size: many; V gene: TRBV12-3/TRBV12-4; J gene: TRBJ1-2; CDR3 length: 15; D gene: -; CDR3 protein: CASSLLGRGIGGYTF; CDR3 DNA: TGTGCCAGCAGTTTGTTGGGCAGGGGTATAGGTGGCTACACCTTC
clone size: many; V gene: TRBV5-1; J gene: TRBJ2-3; CDR3 length: 15; D gene: TRBD2; CDR3 protein: CASSLTAGVADTQYF; CDR3 DNA: TGCGCCAGCAGCTTGACAGCGGGAGTGGCAGATACGCAGTATTTT
clone size: many; V gene: TRBV14; J gene: TRBJ2-1; CDR3 length: 15; D gene: -; CDR3 protein: CASSQALPAGDEQFF; CDR3 DNA: TGTGCCAGCAGCCAAGCCCTTCCCGCAGGCGATGAGCAGTTCTTC
clone size: many; V gene: TRBV5-1; J gene: TRBJ1-4; CDR3 length: 15; D gene: -; CDR3 protein: CASSFEDGTNEKLFF; CDR3 DNA: TGCGCCAGCAGCTTTGAGGATGGAACTAATGAAAAACTGTTTTTT
clone size: many; V gene: TRBV14; J gene: TRBJ1-1; CDR3 length: 14; D gene: -; CDR3 protein: CASNPQLLNTEAFF; CDR3 DNA: TGTGCCAGCAACCCACAACTACTGAACACTGAAGCTTTCTTT
clone size: -; V gene: TRBV20-1; J gene: TRBJ1-1; CDR3 length: 15; D gene: -; CDR3 protein: CSAITQDGVNTEAFF; CDR3 DNA: TGCAGTGCCATCACCCAGGACGGGGTAAACACTGAAGCTTTCTTT
clone size: many; V gene: TRBV20-1; J gene: TRBJ1-5; CDR3 length: 15; D gene: -; CDR3 protein: CSASSRDGANQPQHF; CDR3 DNA: TGCAGTGCTAGCAGCCGGGACGGCGCGAATCAGCCCCAGCATTTT
clone size: many; V gene: TRBV5-4; J gene: TRBJ2-3; CDR3 length: 15; D gene: -; CDR3 protein: CASSPPSGGGDTQYF; CDR3 DNA: TGTGCCAGCAGCCCCCCTAGCGGAGGGGGGGATACGCAGTATTTT
clone size: -; V gene: TRBV10-3; J gene: TRBJ2-7; CDR3 length: 15; D gene: TRBD1; CDR3 protein: CAISESRGQGVEQYF; CDR3 DNA: TGTGCCATCAGTGAGTCACGCGGACAGGGCGTCGAGCAGTACTTC
clone size: -; V gene: TRBV5-4; J gene: TRBJ1-4; CDR3 length: 15; D gene: TRBD1; CDR3 protein: CASSGSTGGAEKLFF; CDR3 DNA: TGTGCCAGCAGCGGTTCGACAGGGGGGGCTGAAAAACTGTTTTTT
clone size: -; V gene: TRBV6-1; J gene: TRBJ2-7; CDR3 length: 14; D gene: -; CDR3 protein: CASRFSRSSYEQYF; CDR3 DNA: TGTGCCAGCAGGTTCAGCAGGAGTTCCTACGAGCAGTACTTC
clone size: many; V gene: TRBV20-1; J gene: TRBJ2-1; CDR3 length: 14; D gene: TRBD2; CDR3 protein: CSANSGRRVNEQFF; CDR3 DNA: TGCAGTGCTAATAGCGGGAGACGGGTAAATGAGCAGTTCTTC
clone size: many; V gene: TRBV28; J gene: TRBJ2-2; CDR3 length: 16; D gene: TRBD1; CDR3 protein: CASSPPWTGDTGELFF; CDR3 DNA: TGTGCCAGCAGTCCCCCCTGGACAGGGGACACCGGGGAGCTGTTTTTT
clone size: many; V gene: TRBV20-1; J gene: TRBJ2-7; CDR3 length: 12; D gene: -; CDR3 protein: CSARQEGREQYF; CDR3 DNA: TGCAGTGCCAGACAGGAAGGCAGAGAGCAGTACTTC
clone size: few; V gene: TRBV11-3; J gene: TRBJ2-1; CDR3 length: 19; D gene: TRBD2; CDR3 protein: CASSLVFASGRGVDNEQFF; CDR3 DNA: TGTGCCAGCAGCTTAGTTTTCGCTAGCGGGAGAGGAGTCGACAATGAGCAGTTCTTC
clone size: many; V gene: TRBV20-1; J gene: TRBJ2-7; CDR3 length: 14; D gene: TRBD2; CDR3 protein: CSARSGTSGSEQYF; CDR3 DNA: TGCAGTGCTAGATCGGGGACTAGCGGGAGTGAGCAGTACTTC
clone size: large; V gene: TRBV10-3; J gene: TRBJ2-1; CDR3 length: 14; D gene: TRBD1; CDR3 protein: CAISTGVTYNEQFF; CDR3 DNA: TGTGCCATCAGCACAGGGGTAACCTACAATGAGCAGTTCTTC
clone size: many; V gene: TRBV11-2; J gene: TRBJ2-1; CDR3 length: 12; D gene: -; CDR3 protein: CASSLTEDEQFF; CDR3 DNA: TGTGCCAGCAGCCTGACTGAGGATGAGCAGTTCTTC
clone size: many; V gene: TRBV11-3; J gene: TRBJ2-5; CDR3 length: 13; D gene: -; CDR3 protein: CASSRAPQETQYF; CDR3 DNA: TGTGCCAGCAGCCGGGCCCCTCAAGAGACCCAGTACTTC
clone size: many; V gene: TRBV29-1; J gene: TRBJ2-5; CDR3 length: 14; D gene: TRBD2; CDR3 protein: CSVDRREDLGAQYF; CDR3 DNA: TGCAGCGTTGATCGGCGGGAGGACCTCGGGGCCCAGTACTTC
clone size: many; V gene: TRBV12-3/TRBV12-4; J gene: TRBJ2-7; CDR3 length: 12; D gene: -; CDR3 protein: CASSEDESEQYF; CDR3 DNA: TGTGCCAGCAGTGAAGACGAGAGCGAGCAGTACTTC
clone size: many; V gene: TRBV6-2/TRBV6-3; J gene: TRBJ2-3; CDR3 length: 14; D gene: TRBD2; CDR3 protein: CASRGLAGSDTQYF; CDR3 DNA: TGTGCCAGCAGAGGACTAGCTGGGTCAGATACGCAGTATTTT
clone size: medium-sized; V gene: TRBV20-1; J gene: TRBJ2-7; CDR3 length: 12; D gene: TRBD2; CDR3 protein: CSARGGGYEQYF; CDR3 DNA: TGCAGTGCTAGAGGCGGGGGGTACGAGCAGTACTTC
clone size: -; V gene: TRBV19; J gene: TRBJ2-5; CDR3 length: 14; D gene: TRBD1; CDR3 protein: CASSKQGFGETQYF; CDR3 DNA: TGTGCCAGTAGTAAACAGGGGTTCGGAGAGACCCAGTACTTC
clone size: many; V gene: TRBV20-1; J gene: TRBJ2-1; CDR3 length: 14; D gene: TRBD2; CDR3 protein: CSASVAGGPNEQFF; CDR3 DNA: TGCAGTGCTAGCGTAGCGGGAGGGCCGAATGAGCAGTTCTTC
clone size: many; V gene: TRBV21-1; J gene: TRBJ2-1; CDR3 length: 16; D gene: -; CDR3 protein: CASSDPTISSYNEQFF; CDR3 DNA: TGTGCCAGCAGCGATCCGACCATTAGCTCCTACAATGAGCAGTTCTTC
clone size: many; V gene: TRBV5-1; J gene: TRBJ2-5; CDR3 length: 18; D gene: -; CDR3 protein: CASSYGQGLLLLQETQYF; CDR3 DNA: TGCGCCAGCAGCTACGGACAGGGACTACTCCTCCTCCAAGAGACCCAGTACTTC
clone size: many; V gene: TRBV10-3; J gene: TRBJ2-2; CDR3 length: 14; D gene: -; CDR3 protein: CAISGTGTTGELFF; CDR3 DNA: TGTGCCATCAGTGGGACCGGTACCACCGGGGAGCTGTTTTTT
clone size: many; V gene: TRBV20-1; J gene: TRBJ2-1; CDR3 length: 15; D gene: TRBD2; CDR3 protein: CSALLAGGLYNEQFF; CDR3 DNA: TGCAGTGCCTTACTAGCGGGGGGCCTCTACAATGAGCAGTTCTTC
clone size: many; V gene: TRBV20-1; J gene: TRBJ2-5; CDR3 length: 12; D gene: -; CDR3 protein: CSASPTQETQYF; CDR3 DNA: TGCAGTGCTAGCCCCACCCAAGAGACCCAGTACTTC
clone size: many; V gene: TRBV10-3; J gene: TRBJ1-3; CDR3 length: 12; D gene: -; CDR3 protein: CAIGSSGNTIYF; CDR3 DNA: TGTGCCATTGGAAGCTCTGGAAACACCATATATTTT
clone size: many; V gene: TRBV5-1; J gene: TRBJ2-7; CDR3 length: 14; D gene: -; CDR3 protein: CASSLTGTFYEQYF; CDR3 DNA: TGCGCCAGCAGCTTGACAGGGACTTTTTACGAGCAGTACTTC
clone size: many; V gene: TRBV6-5; J gene: TRBJ2-1; CDR3 length: 16; D gene: TRBD1; CDR3 protein: CASSPNLQGAILEQFF; CDR3 DNA: TGTGCCAGCAGCCCCAATTTGCAGGGGGCTATCCTTGAGCAGTTCTTC
clone size: many; V gene: TRBV20-1; J gene: TRBJ1-4; CDR3 length: 13; D gene: -; CDR3 protein: CSVGRAGQEKLFF; CDR3 DNA: TGCAGTGTCGGGAGGGCTGGGCAGGAAAAACTGTTTTTT
clone size: -; V gene: TRBV6-6; J gene: TRBJ2-5; CDR3 length: 13; D gene: -; CDR3 protein: CASTILAQETQYF; CDR3 DNA: TGTGCCAGCACCATCCTGGCGCAAGAGACCCAGTACTTC
clone size: many; V gene: TRBV5-1; J gene: TRBJ1-2; CDR3 length: 12; D gene: -; CDR3 protein: CASSLAVDGYTF; CDR3 DNA: TGCGCCAGCAGCTTGGCCGTGGATGGCTACACCTTC
clone size: many; V gene: TRBV10-3; J gene: TRBJ2-3; CDR3 length: 12; D gene: -; CDR3 protein: CAISDSTDTQYF; CDR3 DNA: TGTGCCATCAGTGATAGCACAGATACGCAGTATTTT
clone size: medium-sized; V gene: TRBV3-1; J gene: TRBJ2-1; CDR3 length: 17; D gene: -; CDR3 protein: CASSQDLGQKTYNEQFF; CDR3 DNA: TGTGCCAGCAGCCAAGATCTAGGCCAAAAGACCTACAATGAGCAGTTCTTC
clone size: many; V gene: TRBV3-1; J gene: TRBJ2-1; CDR3 length: 15; D gene: TRBD2; CDR3 protein: CASSHSGSTYNEQFF; CDR3 DNA: TGTGCCAGCAGCCATAGCGGGTCAACCTACAATGAGCAGTTCTTC